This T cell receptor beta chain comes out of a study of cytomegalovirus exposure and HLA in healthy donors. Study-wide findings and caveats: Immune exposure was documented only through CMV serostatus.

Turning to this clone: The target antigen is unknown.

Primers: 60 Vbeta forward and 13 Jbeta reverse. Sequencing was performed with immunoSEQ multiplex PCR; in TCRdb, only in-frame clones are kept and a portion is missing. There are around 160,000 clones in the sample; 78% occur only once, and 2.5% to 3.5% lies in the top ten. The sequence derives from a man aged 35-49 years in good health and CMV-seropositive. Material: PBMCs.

The CDR3 reads CASSKEEGFRQGWDNYGYTF. In nucleotides, the CDR3 is TGTGCCAGCAGCAAAGAGGAAGGGTTTAGACAGGGGTGGGATAACTATGGCTACACCTTC. The chain couples TRBV21-1 to TRBJ1-2; the D call TRBD1 from the table was never checked on the DNA. TRBV21-1 is designated a pseudogene. The CDR3 contains 20 residues.